Each of the 29 T cell receptor beta chains below was sequenced from the same sample in a study of cytomegalovirus exposure and HLA in healthy donors. With 60 Vbeta and 13 Jbeta primers, the PCR was carried out. Assay used: immunoSEQ multiplex PCR; TCRdb lists only in-frame clones, some missing. Here the sample spans about 120,000 clones, 80% to 85% being singletons. Sequenced sample: PBMCs. These receptors originate from a man aged 25-45 years in good health and CMV-seronegative.

DNA for the CDR3: TGTGCCAGCAGCTTTACCGGGACAGGGATATACGAGCAGTACTTC. Translation gives CASSFTGTGIYEQYF. The rearrangement uses TRBV5-8 and TRBJ2-7; 9 positions match TRBD1. Per the germline V gene, CDR1 is SGHTS and CDR2 is YDEGEE. This CDR3 is built from 15 residues. V gave up 2 bases and J gave up 4 bases; unmatched junction bases: 7.

The rearrangement links TRBV12-2 to TRBJ1-4. TRBV12-2 is designated a pseudogene. The CDR3 covers 23 residues. The CDR3 reads CASREKRGGSQTSDISTNEKLFF. The CDR3 nucleotides read TGTGCAAGTCGAGAAAAAAGGGGGGGGAGTCAGACAAGCGATATATCAACTAATGAAAAACTGTTTTTT.

The chain links TRBV28 to TRBJ2-3, with a weak D call TRBD2 (6 bases). Trimming removed 6 bases from V and 12 bases from J, with 16 bases in between. This CDR3 contains 12 residues. The V gene's germline CDR1 is MDHEN and CDR2 SYDVKM. The chain's CDR3 is CASRGPGLIQYF. The CDR3 DNA is TGTGCCAGCAGGGGACCGGGACTTATTCAGTATTTT.

The rearrangement uses TRBV27 and TRBJ2-3, with D tentatively TRBD1 (6 bases). Trimming left V 0 bases short and J 5 bases short, with 12 bases between. Per the germline V gene, CDR1 is MNHEY and CDR2 is SMNVEV (reference sequence). This CDR3 spans 15 amino acids. This chain's CDR3 is CASSLSNSGVDTQYF. The CDR3 DNA reads as TGTGCCAGCAGTTTATCGAATTCAGGGGTAGATACGCAGTATTTT.

The chain uses TRBV6-5 and TRBJ2-7; D not certain. Germline CDR1 and CDR2: MNHEY and SVGAGI. CDR3 size: 13 residues. V lost 2 bases and J lost 3, with 8 bases in between. CDR3 amino acids: CASSYRNGYEQYF. For the CDR3, the DNA is TGTGCCAGCAGTTACCGTAACGGCTACGAGCAGTACTTC.

The chain recombines TRBV19 with TRBJ1-5; possible D gene TRBD1, 6 bases. V was clipped by 3 bases and J by 0 bases, with 21 bases between them. In germline, CDR1 is LNHDA, CDR2 SQIVND (reference sequence). This CDR3 spans 19 amino acids. Here the CDR3 reads CASSMWDIPRIYSNQPQHF. CDR3 DNA: TGTGCCAGTAGTATGTGGGACATCCCTAGAATCTATAGCAATCAGCCCCAGCATTTT. The full variable domain, completed using reference TRBV19 and TRBJ1-5, is DGGITQSPKYLFRKEGQNVTLSCEQNLNHDAMYWYRQDPGQGLRLIYYSQIVNDFQKGDIAEGYSVSREKKESFPLTVTSAQKNPTAFYLCASSMWDIPRIYSNQPQHFGDGTRLSIL.

The chain links TRBV2 to TRBJ2-5, with a possible D match to TRBD2 (6 bases). V lost 4 bases and J 4 bases, leaving 16 bases between the germline ends. There are 15 residues in the CDR3. Germline V gene sequence: CDR1 SNHLY, CDR2 FYNNEI. This CDR3 reads CASSVTRSDGETQYF. The CDR3 nucleotides are TGTGCCAGCAGTGTGACTAGAAGTGACGGAGAGACCCAGTACTTC.

As to this clone: At one end, the junction sequence differs from germline, possibly due to a read error. The CDR3 sequence is CASKQGTAYEQYF. The CDR3, as DNA: TGTGCTAGCAAGCAGGGGACGGCTTACGAGCAGTACTTC. V usage is TRBV7-8 and J usage is TRBJ2-7; a weak D match, TRBD1 (6 bases). CDR3 size: 13 residues. Germline lookup yields CDR1 SGHVS and CDR2 FQNEAQ. Full variable domain (rest looked up from reference TRBV7-8 and TRBJ2-7): GAGVSQSPRYKVAKRGQDVALRCDPISGHVSLFWYQQALGQGPEFLTYFQNEAQLDKSGLPSDRFFAERPEGSVSTLKIQRTQQEDSAVYLCASKQGTAYEQYFGPGTRLTVT.

The chain carries TRBV7-2 and TRBJ2-5; possible D gene TRBD2, 6 bases. This CDR3 has 14 residues. Trimming pared 3 bases from V and 3 bases from J, leaving 11 bases between. Germline V gene sequence: CDR1 SGHTA, CDR2 FQGNSA. DNA of the CDR3: TGTGCCAGCAGCTTCCGGAGGGGAAAAGAGACCCAGTACTTC. It specifies CASSFRRGKETQYF.

The rearrangement joins TRBV6-1 to TRBJ2-5, with no clear D. The ends were cut back, 2 bases at V and 5 bases at J, with 15 bases in the middle. The CDR3 has 15 residues. Germline V gives CDR1 MNHNS, CDR2 SASEGT. CDR3 in DNA: TGTGCCAGCAGTGAACTAGGTGGTTCTTGGGAGACCCAGTACTTC. Amino acid sequence: CASSELGGSWETQYF.

V usage is TRBV18 and J usage is TRBJ2-7, with D perhaps matching TRBD1 (6 bases). V was pared by 4 bases and J by 0 bases, with 13 bases between. There are 15 residues in the CDR3. The germline CDR1 and CDR2 sequences are KGHSH and LQKENI. CDR3 coding DNA: TGTGCCAGCTCACAAGAACAGGGTTTCTCCTACGAGCAGTACTTC. As protein: CASSQEQGFSYEQYF.

The chain is built from TRBV27 and TRBJ1-2; D is perhaps TRBD1 (5 bases). The V end lost 3 bases, the J end lost 4 bases, and 12 bases lay between the germline ends. The CDR3 loop spans 14 amino acids. CDR1 is MNHEY, CDR2 SMNVEV, per germline (reference sequence). CDR3 in DNA: TGTGCCAGCAGTTTGGGTGGGGCTCCCTATGGCTACACCTTC. Its protein product is CASSLGGAPYGYTF.

CDR3 residues: CASSPRTAVMGSPLHF. The CDR3 nucleotides read TGTGCCAGCAGTCCGCGGACAGCCGTAATGGGTTCACCCCTCCACTTT. This chain links TRBV27 with TRBJ1-6; TRBD1 is a possible D gene (6 bases). CDR3 length: 16 residues. Trimming pared 5 bases from V and 9 bases from J, leaving 20 bases between. Germline lookup yields CDR1 MNHEY and CDR2 SMNVEV (reference sequence).

This rearrangement joins TRBV9 to TRBJ1-4; no definite D call. This CDR3 is built from 16 residues. Germline V gene lookup returns CDR1 SGDLS and CDR2 YYNGEE. Trimming took off 4 bases at V and 0 bases at J, with 13 bases between the two ends. The DNA of the CDR3 is TGTGCCAGCAGCCCCCGTGGAGCTGCAACTAATGAAAAACTGTTTTTT. Its translation: CASSPRGAATNEKLFF. Complete variable domain (other parts from reference TRBV9 and TRBJ1-4): DSGVTQTPKHLITATGQRVTLRCSPRSGDLSVYWYQQSLDQGLQFLIQYYNGEERAKGNILERFSAQQFPDLHSELNLSSLELGDSALYFCASSPRGAATNEKLFFGSGTQLSVL.

The chain employs TRBV15 and TRBJ2-7; D remains unclear. V lost 0 bases, J lost 2 bases, and 8 bases lay in between. CDR1 LNHNV and CDR2 YYDKDF come from the germline V gene (reference sequence). The CDR3 totals 14 residues. CDR3 amino acids: CATSRERLAYEQYF. The CDR3 nucleotides are TGTGCCACCAGCAGAGAGCGGCTTGCCTACGAGCAGTACTTC.

The chain uses TRBV6-5 and TRBJ2-5, with D perhaps matching TRBD2 (5 bases). CDR1 and CDR2 from the germline V gene are MNHEY and SVGAGI. The CDR3 is made up of 16 amino acids. V dropped 4 bases and J dropped 7 bases, with 22 bases sitting between them. The CDR3 nucleotides are TGTGCCAGCAGTTCCTTAGCGATACAAGATAAAGGGACCCAGTACTTC. Its translation: CASSSLAIQDKGTQYF.

The J gene is TRBJ2-5, the V gene TRBV27, with TRBD2 identical over 9 bases. With the DNA end fitting TRBJ2-7 better, the J assignment may be wrong. Per the germline V gene, CDR1 is MNHEY and CDR2 is SMNVEV (reference sequence). CDR3 length: 15 residues. In DNA, the CDR3 is TGTGCCAGCAGTGTCCTAGCGGGGAGCTCCTACGAGCAGTACTTC. Translating it yields CASSVLAGSSYEQYF.

This sequence joins TRBV15 and TRBJ2-1, with 14 positions matching TRBD2. Germline V gene sequence: CDR1 LNHNV, CDR2 YYDKDF (reference sequence). V gave up 0 bases and J gave up 8 bases; unmatched junction bases: 3. This CDR3 contains 16 residues. CDR3 in amino acids: CATSRDPTSGGDEQFF. In DNA, the CDR3 is TGTGCCACCAGCAGAGACCCGACTAGCGGGGGGGATGAGCAGTTCTTC.

V gene TRBV7-9 combines with J gene TRBJ1-1, with 7 bases matching TRBD1. The CDR3 contains 12 residues. Germline-derived CDR1 and CDR2 are SEHNR and FQNEAQ (reference sequence). With V trimmed by 5 bases and J by 3 bases, 0 bases remained unmatched. The CDR3 nucleotides read TGTGCCAGCAGCGACAGGGACACTGAAGCTTTCTTT. This codes for CASSDRDTEAFF.

This chain joins TRBV7-2 and TRBJ2-5, with 8 bases that match TRBD2. The germline gives CDR1 SGHTA, CDR2 FQGNSA. The junction had 10 bases not matched to a gene; V was cut back by 5 bases and J by 5 bases. This CDR3 is built from 15 residues. CDR3 sequence reads: CASSPTGGAGETQYF. Written as DNA, the CDR3 is TGTGCCAGCAGCCCCACCGGGGGGGCCGGGGAGACCCAGTACTTC.

The gene calls are TRBV18 and TRBJ2-7; 11 bases are shared with TRBD1. J was trimmed by 2 bases and V by 6 bases; bases with no gene match: 6. Germline CDR1 KGHSH, CDR2 LQKENI. The CDR3 spans 15 residues. The CDR3 sequence: CASSSPGQGAYEQYF. As DNA, the CDR3 is TGTGCCAGCTCGTCCCCGGGACAGGGGGCCTACGAGCAGTACTTC.

The chain joins TRBV5-1 to TRBJ1-2, with TRBD1 identical over 11 bases. V lost 5 bases to trimming and J lost 2 bases; unmatched junction nucleotides: 5. The CDR3 sequence is 15 residues long. Germline CDR1 and CDR2: SGHRS and YFSETQ. CDR3 residues: CASSNGQGANYGYTF. The CDR3 DNA follows: TGCGCCAGCAGTAATGGACAGGGGGCGAACTATGGCTACACCTTC. Based on the CDR3 plus reference TRBV5-1 and TRBJ1-2, the full variable domain is KAGVTQTPRYLIKTRGQQVTLSCSPISGHRSVSWYQQTPGQGLQFLFEYFSETQRNKGNFPGRFSGRQFSNSRSEMNVSTLELGDSALYLCASSNGQGANYGYTFGSGTRLTVV.

This chain uses TRBV5-1 with TRBJ2-2, with 11 nucleotides matching TRBD1. Germline values: CDR1 SGHRS, CDR2 YFSETQ. The length of the CDR3 is 16 residues. The V and J ends lost 6 bases and 4 bases, in that order; junction bases with no gene match: 8. CDR3 sequence (DNA): TGCGCCAGCACCAATGGACAGGGGGCGACCACCGGGGAGCTGTTTTTT. Residues: CASTNGQGATTGELFF.

The chain couples TRBV4-1 to TRBJ2-2; tentatively, D is TRBD1 (6 bases). This CDR3 comprises 15 residues. V lost 6 bases to trimming and J lost 6 bases, with 17 bases between them. Looked up from germline, CDR1 is MGHRA and CDR2 is YSYEKL. In DNA, the CDR3 is TGCGCCAGCAGACTAATACAGGGTACATCCGGGGAGCTGTTTTTT. Translated: CASRLIQGTSGELFF.

This clone has a single count. The genes are TRBV28 and TRBJ2-3; a weak D match, TRBD2 (6 bases). CDR3 length equals 15 residues. Trimming pared 6 bases from V and 0 bases from J, leaving 13 bases between. The V gene's germline CDR1 is MDHEN and CDR2 SYDVKM. For the CDR3, the DNA is TGTGCCAGCAGACTCGCCGGGACTAGCACAGATACGCAGTATTTT. This gives the protein CASRLAGTSTDTQYF.

For this clone: The DNA is left out, because the CDR3 cannot be placed on it with certainty; the CDR3 is given as TCRdb lists it. The chain recombines TRBV9 with TRBJ1-3. From its first to its last residue, the CDR3 has 17 amino acids. The germline V gene encodes CDR1 SGDLS and CDR2 YYNGEE. CDR3 sequence reads: CASSLVGSGSEGNTTYF.

This clone was seen a handful of times. V and J are TRBV27 and TRBJ2-5; the match to TRBD2 covers 10 bases. The CDR3 runs to 16 residues. From germline, CDR1 is MNHEY and CDR2 SMNVEV (reference sequence). V dropped 5 bases and J dropped 7; count of bases not matched to a gene: 13. The CDR3 protein is CASSRLSGGAWGTQYF. Here the CDR3 DNA reads TGTGCCAGCAGTCGTCTGAGCGGGGGGGCCTGGGGGACCCAGTACTTC.

The rearrangement links TRBV6-6 to TRBJ1-2, with TRBD1 identical over 8 bases. Germline V gene lookup returns CDR1 MNHNY and CDR2 SVGAGI (reference sequence). Trimming cost V 0 bases and J 8 bases; bases outside gene matches: 5. This CDR3 contains 14 residues. In nucleotides, the CDR3 is TGTGCCAGCAGTTACTCGATCCGACAGGGGGGCTACACCTTC. This gives the protein CASSYSIRQGGYTF.

The rearrangement links TRBV15 to TRBJ2-7; 14 bases map to TRBD2. Germline assignment: CDR1 LNHNV and CDR2 YYDKDF (reference sequence). V lost 0 bases and J lost 6; bases outside the gene matches: 7. The CDR3 totals 17 residues. CDR3 DNA sequence: TGTGCCACCAGCAGAGAAGCGGGGGGACTAGCGGGGGTCGAGCAGTACTTC. This encodes CATSREAGGLAGVEQYF.